Each of the 7 T cell receptor beta chains below was sequenced from the same sample in a study of T cells in Graves' hyperthyroidism and ophthalmopathy. Amplified TCR beta CDR3 regions derived from RNA transcripts. With the HTBI primer set, the TCR CDR3 went through a first round of RT-PCR. Each CDR3 protein gets one entry after TCRdb re-called the multiplex PCR reads with MiXCR. The sample yields about 570,000 distinct CDR3 sequences, 35% to 55% seen once. The material sequenced was peripheral blood or thyroid tissue (not recorded which). The receptor source for this set is an adult woman with Graves' disease, either hyperthyroidism or ophthalmopathy (not recorded which).

The CDR3 spells CASSQDPGYSYEQYF. For the CDR3, the DNA is TGCGCCAGCAGCCAAGACCCCGGGTATTCCTACGAGCAGTACTTC. This rearrangement joins TRBV4-1 to TRBJ2-7; D call uncertain. The CDR3 loop spans 15 amino acids. With 0 bases removed from V and 1 base from J, the gap between germline ends came to 10 bases. CDR1 and CDR2 (germline): MGHRA, YSYEKL.

This clonotype was observed many times. The chain employs TRBV5-4 and TRBJ1-2, with D perhaps matching TRBD1 (6 bases). The CDR3 consists of 16 residues. The germline V gene has CDR1 SGHNT and CDR2 YYREEE (reference sequence). Trimming pared 0 bases from V and 3 bases from J, leaving 15 bases between. The CDR3 DNA reads as TGTGCCAGCAGCTTGGCCAGGGGCGCCCAAGACTATGGCTACACCTTC. Translating gives CASSLARGAQDYGYTF.

The sample holds a few counts of this clonotype. The rearrangement joins TRBV5-1 to TRBJ2-2; weak D call: TRBD1 (6 bases). This CDR3 contains 15 residues. V was clipped by 0 bases and J by 5 bases, with 11 bases between them. From germline, CDR1 is SGHRS and CDR2 YFSETQ. CDR3 in DNA: TGCGCCAGCAGCTTGGAGGACAGTTGGACCGGGGAGCTGTTTTTT. Protein product: CASSLEDSWTGELFF.

V gene TRBV7-9 combines with J gene TRBJ1-6, with 8 bases lining up with TRBD1. This CDR3 region has 15 residues. In germline, CDR1 is SEHNR, CDR2 FQNEAQ (reference sequence). J gave up 9 bases and V 8 bases, and 12 bases lay outside the gene matches. DNA of the CDR3: TGTGCCAGCGCCGTGACTGGACAGGGTCGTTCACCCCTCCACTTT. It is translated as CASAVTGQGRSPLHF.

This clonotype turned up a few times. CDR3 DNA: TGTGCCAGCAGTGGCACCGGCAATTCACCCCTCCACTTT. It yields the protein CASSGTGNSPLHF. This rearrangement joins TRBV25-1 to TRBJ1-6; D gene uncertain. V lost 4 bases to trimming and J lost 7 bases, with 8 bases between them. The CDR3 runs to 13 residues. CDR1 and CDR2 (germline): MGHDK, SYGVNS. Combining the CDR3 with reference TRBV25-1 and TRBJ1-6 gives the whole variable domain EADIYQTPRYLVIGTGKKITLECSQTMGHDKMYWYQQDPGMELHLIHYSYGVNSTEKGDLSSESTVSRIRTEHFPLTLESARPSHTSQYLCASSGTGNSPLHFGNGTRLTVT.

The V and J genes are TRBV19 and TRBJ1-5; no firm D call. The germline CDR1 and CDR2 sequences are LNHDA and SQIVND (reference sequence). The CDR3 contains 16 residues. V lost 3 bases and J lost 1, with 13 bases in between. In nucleotides, the CDR3 is TGTGCCAGTAGTATCCATTCGGGATTGAGCAATCAGCCCCAGCATTTT. Amino acids: CASSIHSGLSNQPQHF.

This chain connects TRBV28 to TRBJ1-4; no definite D call. Trimming shortened V by 5 bases and J by 5 bases, and 12 bases separated the two germline ends. The CDR3 is 14 amino acids. CDR1 is MDHEN and CDR2 is SYDVKM in the germline V gene. CDR3 DNA sequence: TGTGCCAGCAGTGGAGGGCCTTGGAATGAAAAACTGTTTTTT. This translates into CASSGGPWNEKLFF. Variable domain in full (rest from reference TRBV28 and TRBJ1-4): DVKVTQSSRYLVKRTGEKVFLECVQDMDHENMFWYRQDPGLGLRLIYFSYDVKMKEKGDIPEGYSVSREKKERFSLILESASTNQTSMYLCASSGGPWNEKLFFGSGTQLSVL.